This is a list of T cell receptor beta chains from one sample in a study of T cell responses to AZD1222 COVID-19 vaccine. Sequencing used immunoSEQ multiplex PCR; TCRdb keeps in-frame clones, though not all of them. The profile shows around 150,000 clones, around 91% of them singletons. The specimen was peripheral blood, collected on day 0 of AZD1222 vaccination. The origin of the receptors is an adult in good health. The CDR3 runs from the conserved cysteine through the conserved F or W. The order of the fields is CDR3 DNA, CDR3 protein, J gene, V gene, clone size, D gene. The D gene is left open where the match is weak. Not every row has a clone size; where given, it reads once, few, many or a size class.

TGTGCCACCAGCAGAGAAAGGAGCGGGGGGGCCAATGAGCAGTTCTTC,CATSRERSGGANEQFF,TRBJ2-1,TRBV15,NA,TRBD2
TGCAGCGGTACTAGCGGCACCTCCTACGAGCAGTACTTC,CSGTSGTSYEQYF,TRBJ2-7,TRBV29-1,NA,TRBD2
TGCGCCAGCAGCCCCCTTTCAATGACTTTAACTGGAAACACCATATATTTT,CASSPLSMTLTGNTIYF,TRBJ1-3,TRBV4-3,NA,NA
TGTGCCAGCAGACTCACAGGGTCCAATGAGCAGTTCTTC,CASRLTGSNEQFF,TRBJ2-1,TRBV11-2,NA,NA
TGTGCCAGCAGTAGGGGCGCCGGGGAGACCCAGTACTTC,CASSRGAGETQYF,TRBJ2-5,TRBV7-9,NA,NA
TGTGCCAGCAGTTACGCTAGCGGACGGGGCCAAGAGACCCAGTACTTC,CASSYASGRGQETQYF,TRBJ2-5,TRBV6-2/TRBV6-3,NA,TRBD2
TGTGCTAGTGGTTTGGTACGCGATAAGACTAGCGGGAGTAAGAATGAGCAGTTCTTC,CASGLVRDKTSGSKNEQFF,TRBJ2-1,TRBV12-5,NA,TRBD2
TGTGCCAGTAGTAACACAGGGTTTGGCTACACCTTC,CASSNTGFGYTF,TRBJ1-2,TRBV19,NA,NA
TGTGCCATCGGGCTAGCGGGAGGGTCCTACAATGAGCAGTTCTTC,CAIGLAGGSYNEQFF,TRBJ2-1,TRBV7-8,NA,TRBD2
TGTGCCAGCATCGAGAAACAGAGCTCTGGAAACACCATATATTTT,CASIEKQSSGNTIYF,TRBJ1-3,TRBV2,NA,NA
TGTGCCAGCAGTTACTCGCTTCGGTTTACAGATACGCAGTATTTT,CASSYSLRFTDTQYF,TRBJ2-3,TRBV6-5,NA,NA
TGTGCCAGCAGCCTTTTCACGGGGGATACCTACGAGCAGTACTTC,CASSLFTGDTYEQYF,TRBJ2-7,TRBV7-6,NA,NA
TGTGCCTGGATTGAAACCCCCGGGCGGGAGGGTCCAGATACGCAGTATTTT,CAWIETPGREGPDTQYF,TRBJ2-3,TRBV30,NA,TRBD2
TGTGCCAGCAGCTTAGCGGAAAGGGATGGAAACACCATATATTTT,CASSLAERDGNTIYF,TRBJ1-3,TRBV7-2,NA,NA
TGTGCCACCAGTGGATTAGTAGCAGATACGCAGTATTTT,CATSGLVADTQYF,TRBJ2-3,TRBV24-1,NA,NA
TGTGCCAGCAGCTTGGCTAATGAGGGCGGGGAGCTGTTTTTT,CASSLANEGGELFF,TRBJ2-2,TRBV5-8,once,NA
TGCGCCAGCAGCCCGGGACTAGCGGGAGTTTACTTC,CASSPGLAGVYF,TRBJ2-7,TRBV5-1,NA,TRBD2
TGTGCCAGCAGCCAAGACGGACTAGCGGGTTCCACAGATACGCAGTATTTT,CASSQDGLAGSTDTQYF,TRBJ2-3,TRBV4-2,NA,TRBD2
TGTGCCAGCAGCTCCTGGTCCTACAATGAGCAGTTCTTC,CASSSWSYNEQFF,TRBJ2-1,TRBV9,once,NA
TGTGCCAGCAGCTTAGGAGGGGGAATCTCGGAGACCCAGTACTTC,CASSLGGGISETQYF,TRBJ2-5,TRBV11-2,NA,NA
TGCAGTGCTAGTTCAGGGTTAAATCAGCCCCAGCATTTT,CSASSGLNQPQHF,TRBJ1-5,TRBV20-1,NA,NA
TGTGCCAGTAGTACTACGGGGCAGAAAATATATGGCTACACCTTC,CASSTTGQKIYGYTF,TRBJ1-2,TRBV19,NA,NA
TGTGCCAGCAGCCCTGGCCCAGTCGGGGCGGAGACCCAGTACTTC,CASSPGPVGAETQYF,TRBJ2-5,TRBV7-2,NA,NA
TGTGCCAGCTCACCGGGGGATTTGACTGAAGCTTTCTTT,CASSPGDLTEAFF,TRBJ1-1,TRBV18,once,NA
TGTGCCAGCAGCTTGGGTGGGACGCCTCTCGCAGATACGCAGTATTTT,CASSLGGTPLADTQYF,TRBJ2-3,TRBV5-4,NA,NA
TGTGCCAGCTCACCAGGGTTGGGAAATAGCAATCAGCCCCAGCATTTT,CASSPGLGNSNQPQHF,TRBJ1-5,TRBV18,once,NA
TGTGCCACCAGCAAGCGTGGGACAGGGAATGGCTACACCTTC,CATSKRGTGNGYTF,TRBJ1-2,TRBV15,NA,TRBD1
TGTGCCAGCACCCAGGGGGGACAGAGCTATGGCTACACCTTC,CASTQGGQSYGYTF,TRBJ1-2,TRBV28,NA,TRBD1
TGTGCCAGCAGTTGGGGTGGGGAAGCTTTCTTT,CASSWGGEAFF,TRBJ1-1,TRBV12-3/TRBV12-4,once,NA